These 5 T cell receptor beta chains were all obtained from the same sample, sequenced in a study of regulatory T cells in long-lasting Graves disease. Investigators prepared the TCR beta libraries by applying iRepertoire HTBI primers and Arm-PCR of CDR3 regions. TCRdb independently ran MiXCR on the multiplex PCR reads; one entry per CDR3 protein. Of 350,000 to 450,000 distinct CDR3 sequences listed, roughly 21% are singletons. Indicated time point: persistent/refractory GD, antithyroid drugs over 5 years with positive TRAb. The TCR library was made from RNA extracted from PBMCs. The sample consisted of peripheral blood mononuclear cells (PBMCs), taken when the disease was refractory, from a patient treated with antithyroid drugs. These receptor sequences come from a female donor with Graves disease.

Concerning this clonotype itself: A read error is likely, as this CDR3 ends without the conserved phenylalanine or tryptophan. The genes are TRBV20-1 and TRBJ1-4; weak D call: TRBD1 (5 bases). Trimming stripped 3 bases from V and 7 bases from J, with 15 bases between. The CDR3 length is 14 residues. Germline CDR1 reads DFQATT; CDR2 reads SNEGSKA (reference sequence). As DNA, the CDR3 is TGCAGTGCTAGGGAGGGGAGGGGATCTGAAAAACTGTTTCTT. Its translation is CSAREGRGSEKLFL.

This clonotype was observed at least ten times. This chain links TRBV11-2 with TRBJ2-7; possible D gene TRBD1, 6 bases. Germline V gene lookup returns CDR1 SGHAT and CDR2 FQNNGV. The CDR3 has 15 residues. V gave up 3 bases and J gave up 2 bases, with 14 bases separating them. The CDR3 region is CASSLFRGVTYEQYF. The CDR3 nucleotides are TGTGCCAGCAGCTTGTTCAGGGGCGTCACCTACGAGCAGTACTTC.

The chain joins TRBV9 to TRBJ1-4; no clear D gene. Trimming shortened V by 0 bases and J by 3 bases, and 12 bases separated the two germline ends. The CDR3 totals 16 residues. Germline V gives CDR1 SGDLS, CDR2 YYNGEE. CDR3 coding DNA: TGTGCCAGCAGCGTAGAGGGTGGGCGTGCTAATGAAAAACTGTTTTTT. Protein sequence: CASSVEGGRANEKLFF.

The chain carries TRBV4-1 and TRBJ1-4; D not resolved. CDR1 is MGHRA, CDR2 YSYEKL, per germline. The V end lost 7 bases, the J end lost 8 bases, and 14 bases lay between the germline ends. The CDR3 has 13 amino acids. The DNA for the CDR3 is TGCGCCAGCACCCTGGACCATGGCGAAAAACTGTTTTTT. It yields the protein CASTLDHGEKLFF.

In its sample, this clonotype was seen many times. The chain couples TRBV28 to TRBJ2-7, with TRBD2 matching 8 bases. This CDR3 comprises 13 residues. With V trimmed by 5 bases and J by 7 bases, 7 bases remained unmatched. The germline V gene encodes CDR1 MDHEN and CDR2 SYDVKM. CDR3 sequence: CASSASGGGEQYF. In DNA, the CDR3 is TGTGCCAGCAGTGCGAGCGGGGGAGGGGAGCAGTACTTC.